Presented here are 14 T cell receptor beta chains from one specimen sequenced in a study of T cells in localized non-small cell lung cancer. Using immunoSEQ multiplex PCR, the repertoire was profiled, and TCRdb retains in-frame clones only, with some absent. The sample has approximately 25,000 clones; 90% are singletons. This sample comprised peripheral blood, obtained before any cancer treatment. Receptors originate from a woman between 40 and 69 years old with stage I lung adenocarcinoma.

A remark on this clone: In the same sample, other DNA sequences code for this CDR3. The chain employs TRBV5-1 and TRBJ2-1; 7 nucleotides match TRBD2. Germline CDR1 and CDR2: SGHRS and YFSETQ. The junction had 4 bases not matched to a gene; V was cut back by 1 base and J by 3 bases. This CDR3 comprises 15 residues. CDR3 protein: CASSLRLADYNEQFF. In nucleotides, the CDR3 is TGCGCCAGCAGCTTGCGTCTAGCGGACTACAATGAGCAGTTCTTC.

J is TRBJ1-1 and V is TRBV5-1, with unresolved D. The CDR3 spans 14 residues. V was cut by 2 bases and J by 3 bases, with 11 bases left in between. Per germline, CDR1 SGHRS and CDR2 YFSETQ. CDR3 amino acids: CASSLPGSDTEAFF. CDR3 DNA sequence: TGCGCCAGCAGCTTACCGGGATCAGACACTGAAGCTTTCTTT.

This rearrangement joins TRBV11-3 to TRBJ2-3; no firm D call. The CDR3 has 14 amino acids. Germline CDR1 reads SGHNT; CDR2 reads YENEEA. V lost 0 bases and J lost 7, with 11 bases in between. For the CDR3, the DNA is TGTGCCAGCAGCTTAGACCCTCCCTTGAATACGCAGTATTTT. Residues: CASSLDPPLNTQYF.

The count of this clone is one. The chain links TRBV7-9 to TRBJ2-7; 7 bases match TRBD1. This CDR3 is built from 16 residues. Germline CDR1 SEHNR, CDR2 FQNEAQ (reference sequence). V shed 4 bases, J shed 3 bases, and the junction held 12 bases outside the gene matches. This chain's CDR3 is CASSSPSRTGDYEQYF. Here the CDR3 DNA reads TGTGCCAGCAGCTCCCCCTCCAGAACAGGGGACTACGAGCAGTACTTC.

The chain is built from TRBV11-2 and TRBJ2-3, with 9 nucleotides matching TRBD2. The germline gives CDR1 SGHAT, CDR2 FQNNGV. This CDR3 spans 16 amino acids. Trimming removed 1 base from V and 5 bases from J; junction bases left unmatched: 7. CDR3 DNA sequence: TGTGCCAGCAGCTTAGGATCGGTTAGCGGGAGAGATACGCAGTATTTT. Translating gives CASSLGSVSGRDTQYF.

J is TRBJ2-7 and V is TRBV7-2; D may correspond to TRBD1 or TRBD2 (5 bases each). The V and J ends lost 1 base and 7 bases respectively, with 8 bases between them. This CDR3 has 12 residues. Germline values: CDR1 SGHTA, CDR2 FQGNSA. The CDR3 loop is CASSLGGAEQYF. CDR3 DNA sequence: TGTGCCAGCAGCTTAGGAGGGGCGGAGCAGTACTTC.

CDR3 nucleotide sequence: TGTGCCAGCAGCTTAGGATACCAAGCTTCAACTAATGAAAAACTGTTTTTT. This codes for CASSLGYQASTNEKLFF. The J gene is TRBJ1-4, the V gene TRBV11-2; D uncertain. CDR1 and CDR2 (germline): SGHAT, FQNNGV. This CDR3 comprises 17 residues. V was trimmed by 1 base and J by 0 bases, leaving 12 bases between them.

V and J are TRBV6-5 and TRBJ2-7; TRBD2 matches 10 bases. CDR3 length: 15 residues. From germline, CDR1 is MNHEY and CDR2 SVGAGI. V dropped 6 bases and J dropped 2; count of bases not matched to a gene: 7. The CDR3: CASRFRLAGTYEQYF. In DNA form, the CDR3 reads TGTGCCAGCAGATTTCGACTAGCGGGTACCTACGAGCAGTACTTC.

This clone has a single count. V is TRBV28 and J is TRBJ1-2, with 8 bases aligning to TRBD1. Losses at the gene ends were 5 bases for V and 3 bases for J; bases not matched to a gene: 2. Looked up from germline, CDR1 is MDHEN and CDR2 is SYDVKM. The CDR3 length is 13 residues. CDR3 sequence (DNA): TGTGCCAGCAGTCCGGGACAGGACTATGGCTACACCTTC. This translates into CASSPGQDYGYTF.

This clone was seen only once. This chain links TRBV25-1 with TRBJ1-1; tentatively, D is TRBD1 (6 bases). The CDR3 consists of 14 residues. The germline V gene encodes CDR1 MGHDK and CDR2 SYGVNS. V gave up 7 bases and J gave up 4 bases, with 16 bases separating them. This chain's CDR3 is CASTNRAAATEAFF. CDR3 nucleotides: TGTGCCAGCACAAACAGGGCGGCGGCCACTGAAGCTTTCTTT.

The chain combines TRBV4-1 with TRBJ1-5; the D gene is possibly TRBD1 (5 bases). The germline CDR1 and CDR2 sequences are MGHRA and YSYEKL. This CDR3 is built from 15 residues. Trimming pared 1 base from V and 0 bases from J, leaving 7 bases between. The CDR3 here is CASSQGGFSNQPQHF. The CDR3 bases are TGCGCCAGCAGCCAAGGGGGGTTTAGCAATCAGCCCCAGCATTTT.

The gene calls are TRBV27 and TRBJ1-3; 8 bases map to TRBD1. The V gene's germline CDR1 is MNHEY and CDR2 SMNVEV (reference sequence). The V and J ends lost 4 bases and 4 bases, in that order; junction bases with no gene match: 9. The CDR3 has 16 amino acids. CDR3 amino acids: CASSSKWTGPGNTIYF. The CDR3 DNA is TGTGCCAGCAGTTCCAAATGGACAGGGCCCGGAAACACCATATATTTT.

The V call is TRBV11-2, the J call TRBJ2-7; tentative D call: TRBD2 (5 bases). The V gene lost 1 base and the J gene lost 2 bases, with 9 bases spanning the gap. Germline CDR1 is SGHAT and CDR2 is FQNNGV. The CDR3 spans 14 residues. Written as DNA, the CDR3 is TGTGCCAGCAGCTTAGGCCCGACTACCTACGAGCAGTACTTC. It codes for CASSLGPTTYEQYF.

The CDR3 DNA is TGTGCCAGCAGTACGGGGACCTCCTACGAGCAGTACTTC. Encoded protein: CASSTGTSYEQYF. This chain connects TRBV27 to TRBJ2-7; the D call may be TRBD1 or TRBD2 (5 bases each). Trimming removed 5 bases from V and 0 bases from J, with 8 bases in between. From germline, CDR1 is MNHEY and CDR2 SMNVEV (reference sequence). This CDR3 has 13 amino acids.